This T cell receptor beta chain was captured in a study of T cell changes during pregnancy in multiple sclerosis (dated by TCRdb to between 2018 and 2020). Context from the whole study: Changes in the T cell repertoire over the course of pregnancy were examined in this study in women with multiple sclerosis.

Libraries were constructed by the immunoSEQ multiplex PCR assay. TCRdb mirrors the immuneACCESS table, restricted to in-frame sequences. Some clones are absent from its copies; in checked studies, under half trace to an unresolved V gene, and the reason for the others is unknown. The sample table shows roughly 60,000 clones, and 91% are seen once. About 0.85% of the sample lies in the top ten. As to this clone: Its target antigen remains unknown. No per-base quality is available; no much larger clone lies one base away.

The specimen was peripheral blood, collected before pregnancy. The receptor was derived from a female donor with multiple sclerosis, enrolled in a pregnancy study.

The CDR3 sequence is CASSSGLGELFF. In nucleotides, the sequence is TGTGCCAGCAGCTCGGGACTCGGGGAGCTGTTTTTT. The chain couples TRBV7-2 to TRBJ2-2, and TRBD2 may be the D gene, going by 6 matching bases. The germline V gene provides CDR1 SGHTA and CDR2 FQGNSA. The CDR3 spans 12 residues, from the cysteine through the phenylalanine. Left in the record is the CDR3 DNA by itself, 36 bases read in frame from the first base. V is pared back by 4 bases and J by 7 bases, with 7 bases lying between the germline termini.